The rows below give T cell receptor beta chains drawn from one sample of a study of T cell changes during pregnancy in multiple sclerosis. TCRdb's copy holds only in-frame clones and misses some; the assay was immunoSEQ multiplex PCR. The sample yields 30,000 or so clones, about 93% seen once. Sequencing used CD4+ T cells from peripheral blood mononuclear cells, obtained after pregnancy. The receptor source for this set is a female donor with multiple sclerosis, enrolled in a pregnancy study. The CDR3 runs from the conserved cysteine through the conserved F or W. Fields, in order: V gene, clone size, D gene, J gene, CDR3 protein, CDR3 DNA. A D gene is named only where the DNA matches it firmly. Clone sizes are given selectively: once, few, many, or a class where the clone is expanded.

v_gene: TRBV7-9; abundance: NA; d_gene: TRBD1; j_gene: TRBJ2-1; CDR3aa: CASSSGTWTGGINNEQFF; CDR3nt: TGTGCCAGCAGCTCCGGCACTTGGACAGGGGGCATAAACAATGAGCAGTTCTTC
v_gene: TRBV7-6; abundance: NA; d_gene: TRBD2; j_gene: TRBJ2-3; CDR3aa: CASSLSSGPGDTQYF; CDR3nt: TGTGCCAGCAGCTTAAGTAGCGGGCCTGGGGATACGCAGTATTTT
v_gene: TRBV10-3; abundance: NA; d_gene: TRBD2; j_gene: TRBJ2-1; CDR3aa: CAISEGSGGALGHEQFF; CDR3nt: TGTGCCATCAGTGAGGGTAGCGGGGGCGCATTGGGTCATGAGCAGTTCTTC
v_gene: TRBV6-5; abundance: NA; d_gene: TRBD1; j_gene: TRBJ1-1; CDR3aa: CASSPGTGLAAFF; CDR3nt: TGTGCCAGCAGTCCGGGGACAGGGCTAGCAGCTTTCTTT
v_gene: TRBV11-2; abundance: NA; d_gene: NA; j_gene: TRBJ2-5; CDR3aa: CASSLIRRGETQYF; CDR3nt: TGTGCCAGCAGCTTGATCAGGAGGGGAGAGACCCAGTACTTC
v_gene: TRBV5-1; abundance: NA; d_gene: TRBD1; j_gene: TRBJ2-7; CDR3aa: CASSLDPGTGFYEQYF; CDR3nt: TGCGCCAGCAGCTTGGATCCCGGGACAGGGTTCTACGAGCAGTACTTC
v_gene: TRBV4-3; abundance: once; d_gene: TRBD2; j_gene: TRBJ2-3; CDR3aa: CASSQDIRGGAGFEDTQYF; CDR3nt: TGCGCCAGCAGCCAAGATATACGCGGGGGGGCCGGATTTGAAGATACGCAGTATTTT
v_gene: TRBV6-5; abundance: NA; d_gene: TRBD2; j_gene: TRBJ2-1; CDR3aa: CASSYSGASYNEQFF; CDR3nt: TGTGCCAGCAGTTACAGCGGGGCCTCCTACAATGAGCAGTTCTTC
v_gene: TRBV10-3; abundance: NA; d_gene: NA; j_gene: TRBJ2-7; CDR3aa: CAISESILKRGPKAHSYEQYF; CDR3nt: TGTGCCATCAGTGAGTCCATCCTCAAACGGGGTCCCAAAGCTCACTCCTACGAGCAGTACTTC
v_gene: TRBV11-2; abundance: NA; d_gene: TRBD1; j_gene: TRBJ2-7; CDR3aa: CASRGQATYEQYF; CDR3nt: TGTGCCAGCAGGGGACAGGCCACCTACGAGCAGTACTTC
v_gene: TRBV10-1; abundance: few; d_gene: TRBD2; j_gene: TRBJ2-3; CDR3aa: CASSGNLAGTGRSAKTSRDTQYF; CDR3nt: TGCGCCAGCAGTGGGAACCTAGCGGGAACTGGGCGTTCGGCAAAGACGTCGCGGGATACGCAGTATTTT
v_gene: TRBV2; abundance: NA; d_gene: NA; j_gene: TRBJ2-6; CDR3aa: CASGRDGANVLTF; CDR3nt: TGTGCCAGCGGACGGGATGGGGCCAACGTCCTGACTTTC
v_gene: TRBV18; abundance: once; d_gene: TRBD2; j_gene: TRBJ2-3; CDR3aa: CASSPAGPGLAGEDTQYF; CDR3nt: TGTGCCAGCTCCCCGGCGGGCCCGGGACTAGCGGGAGAGGATACGCAGTATTTT
v_gene: TRBV10-3; abundance: NA; d_gene: NA; j_gene: TRBJ2-7; CDR3aa: CAIREETGKPYEQYF; CDR3nt: TGTGCCATCAGGGAAGAAACAGGGAAACCCTACGAGCAGTACTTC
v_gene: TRBV7-2; abundance: NA; d_gene: NA; j_gene: TRBJ2-5; CDR3aa: CASSLLRETQYF; CDR3nt: TGTGCCAGCAGCCTATTGAGGGAGACCCAGTACTTC
v_gene: TRBV21-1; abundance: NA; d_gene: NA; j_gene: TRBJ2-3; CDR3aa: CASSKVREFPDTQYF; CDR3nt: TGTGCCAGCAGCAAAGTTAGGGAGTTCCCAGATACGCAGTATTTT
v_gene: TRBV7-3; abundance: NA; d_gene: TRBD2; j_gene: TRBJ2-1; CDR3aa: CASRRPEAGDFNEQFF; CDR3nt: TGTGCCAGCAGGCGCCCTGAAGCGGGGGACTTCAATGAGCAGTTCTTC
v_gene: TRBV11-2; abundance: NA; d_gene: NA; j_gene: TRBJ1-1; CDR3aa: CASSLDPYQGSTEAFF; CDR3nt: TGTGCCAGCAGCTTAGATCCTTACCAGGGGTCGACTGAAGCTTTCTTT
v_gene: TRBV30; abundance: once; d_gene: NA; j_gene: TRBJ2-7; CDR3aa: CAWSRRGSVYEQYF; CDR3nt: TGTGCCTGGAGTCGGAGGGGCTCCGTCTACGAGCAGTACTTC
v_gene: TRBV6-5; abundance: NA; d_gene: NA; j_gene: TRBJ1-6; CDR3aa: CASRRTEPNSPLHF; CDR3nt: TGTGCCAGCAGGAGGACAGAACCCAATTCACCCCTCCACTTT
v_gene: TRBV5-1; abundance: few; d_gene: NA; j_gene: TRBJ1-1; CDR3aa: CASSLGPGGASATEAFF; CDR3nt: TGCGCCAGCAGCTTGGGTCCGGGGGGCGCGTCGGCCACTGAAGCTTTCTTT
v_gene: TRBV4-1; abundance: NA; d_gene: NA; j_gene: TRBJ2-7; CDR3aa: CASSQEGRTYEQYF; CDR3nt: TGCGCCAGCAGCCAAGAAGGCAGGACCTACGAGCAGTACTTC
v_gene: TRBV19; abundance: NA; d_gene: NA; j_gene: TRBJ2-7; CDR3aa: CASSMSYSIYEQYF; CDR3nt: TGTGCCAGTAGTATGTCTTACAGTATCTACGAGCAGTACTTC
v_gene: TRBV10-3; abundance: few; d_gene: NA; j_gene: TRBJ1-2; CDR3aa: CAIPGRDSANYTF; CDR3nt: TGTGCCATCCCCGGGAGGGATTCTGCTAACTACACCTTC
v_gene: TRBV7-6; abundance: NA; d_gene: NA; j_gene: TRBJ2-3; CDR3aa: CASSLSGGLTDTQYF; CDR3nt: TGTGCCAGCAGCTTATCTGGCGGGCTCACAGATACGCAGTATTTT
v_gene: TRBV5-6; abundance: NA; d_gene: NA; j_gene: TRBJ1-2; CDR3aa: CASSLGRSNYGYTF; CDR3nt: TGTGCCAGCAGCTTGGGTCGGTCTAACTATGGCTACACCTTC
v_gene: TRBV4-2; abundance: NA; d_gene: TRBD2; j_gene: TRBJ2-6; CDR3aa: CASSQGGGGAAGANVLTF; CDR3nt: TGTGCCAGCAGCCAAGGGGGGGGTGGGGCCGCTGGGGCCAACGTCCTGACTTTC
v_gene: TRBV5-4; abundance: NA; d_gene: TRBD2; j_gene: TRBJ2-7; CDR3aa: CASSLKLAGVSEQYF; CDR3nt: TGTGCCAGCAGCTTGAAGCTAGCGGGAGTCTCCGAGCAGTACTTC
v_gene: TRBV10-1; abundance: NA; d_gene: TRBD2; j_gene: TRBJ2-7; CDR3aa: CASSESPSGSRGDEQYF; CDR3nt: TGCGCCAGCAGTGAGTCGCCTAGCGGGAGCCGGGGGGACGAGCAGTACTTC
v_gene: TRBV30; abundance: NA; d_gene: TRBD1; j_gene: TRBJ1-5; CDR3aa: CAWKSTGGNQPQHF; CDR3nt: TGTGCCTGGAAATCTACAGGGGGCAATCAGCCCCAGCATTTT
v_gene: TRBV7-8; abundance: NA; d_gene: TRBD2; j_gene: TRBJ2-2; CDR3aa: CASSSRFSGGPTGELFF; CDR3nt: TGTGCCAGCAGCTCCCGGTTTAGCGGGGGGCCCACCGGGGAGCTGTTTTTT
v_gene: TRBV10-1; abundance: NA; d_gene: TRBD2; j_gene: TRBJ2-3; CDR3aa: CASRDFRLAGDEDTQYF; CDR3nt: TGCGCCAGCAGGGACTTCCGACTAGCGGGGGACGAGGATACGCAGTATTTT
v_gene: TRBV4-1; abundance: NA; d_gene: TRBD2; j_gene: TRBJ2-3; CDR3aa: CASSQEDASGNPASTDTQYF; CDR3nt: TGCGCCAGCAGCCAAGAGGATGCTAGCGGGAACCCCGCCAGCACAGATACGCAGTATTTT
v_gene: TRBV19; abundance: NA; d_gene: TRBD1; j_gene: TRBJ1-2; CDR3aa: CASRGPTGVDGYTF; CDR3nt: TGTGCCAGTAGGGGTCCGACAGGGGTGGATGGCTACACCTTC
v_gene: TRBV19; abundance: NA; d_gene: NA; j_gene: TRBJ1-5; CDR3aa: CAAARPRSNQPQHF; CDR3nt: TGTGCAGCTGCCAGGCCCCGTAGCAATCAGCCCCAGCATTTT
v_gene: TRBV29-1; abundance: NA; d_gene: TRBD1; j_gene: TRBJ2-7; CDR3aa: CSVSDRRNSYEQYF; CDR3nt: TGCAGCGTTTCGGACAGGCGGAATTCCTACGAGCAGTACTTC
v_gene: TRBV6-5; abundance: NA; d_gene: NA; j_gene: TRBJ1-2; CDR3aa: CASSYSAAGGHYGYTF; CDR3nt: TGTGCCAGCAGTTACTCCGCGGCGGGGGGCCACTATGGCTACACCTTC
v_gene: TRBV30; abundance: NA; d_gene: TRBD1; j_gene: TRBJ2-1; CDR3aa: CAWSLGTEIYNEQFF; CDR3nt: TGTGCCTGGAGTTTAGGGACAGAGATATACAATGAGCAGTTCTTC
v_gene: TRBV5-6; abundance: few; d_gene: NA; j_gene: TRBJ1-2; CDR3aa: CASSLESGYTF; CDR3nt: TGTGCCAGCAGCTTGGAATCAGGCTACACCTTC
v_gene: TRBV18; abundance: NA; d_gene: NA; j_gene: TRBJ2-2; CDR3aa: CASSPNPGKGELFF; CDR3nt: TGTGCCAGCTCACCTAATCCAGGCAAAGGGGAGCTGTTTTTT
v_gene: TRBV7-2; abundance: NA; d_gene: TRBD2; j_gene: TRBJ2-1; CDR3aa: CASSLVGGGAYNEQFF; CDR3nt: TGTGCCAGCAGCTTAGTGGGCGGGGGGGCGTACAATGAGCAGTTCTTC
v_gene: TRBV7-8; abundance: NA; d_gene: TRBD1; j_gene: TRBJ2-7; CDR3aa: CASSRTGVDGNEQYF; CDR3nt: TGTGCCAGCAGCCGGACAGGGGTTGACGGGAACGAGCAGTACTTC
v_gene: TRBV19; abundance: NA; d_gene: TRBD1; j_gene: TRBJ1-6; CDR3aa: CASSIGTGNSYNSPLHF; CDR3nt: TGTGCCAGTAGTATTGGGACAGGAAACTCCTATAATTCACCCCTCCACTTT
v_gene: TRBV6-6; abundance: NA; d_gene: NA; j_gene: TRBJ2-4; CDR3aa: CATGGVGLAKNIQYF; CDR3nt: TGTGCCACAGGAGGGGTGGGACTAGCCAAAAACATTCAGTACTTC
v_gene: TRBV12-5; abundance: NA; d_gene: NA; j_gene: TRBJ1-1; CDR3aa: CASGLVSGGRNTEAFF; CDR3nt: TGTGCTAGTGGTTTGGTTTCCGGGGGAAGGAACACTGAAGCTTTCTTT
v_gene: TRBV7-8; abundance: NA; d_gene: NA; j_gene: TRBJ2-5; CDR3aa: CASSPIVFEEAVLRRTQETQYF; CDR3nt: TGTGCCAGCAGCCCAATAGTTTTCGAGGAGGCAGTTTTACGTCGGACCCAAGAGACCCAGTACTTC
v_gene: TRBV5-1; abundance: NA; d_gene: TRBD1; j_gene: TRBJ2-2; CDR3aa: CASSPGQHTGELFF; CDR3nt: TGCGCCAGCAGCCCGGGACAGCACACCGGGGAGCTGTTTTTT
v_gene: TRBV2; abundance: NA; d_gene: TRBD1; j_gene: TRBJ1-2; CDR3aa: CASDAGTGGGYTF; CDR3nt: TGTGCCAGTGATGCCGGGACAGGGGGTGGCTACACCTTC
v_gene: TRBV30; abundance: NA; d_gene: NA; j_gene: TRBJ1-3; CDR3aa: CAWSVRGAYSGNTIYF; CDR3nt: TGTGCCTGGAGTGTACGGGGGGCTTACTCTGGAAACACCATATATTTT
v_gene: TRBV7-2; abundance: once; d_gene: NA; j_gene: TRBJ1-2; CDR3aa: CASSLQVESTNGYTF; CDR3nt: TGTGCCAGCAGCTTACAGGTGGAATCGACAAATGGCTACACCTTC
v_gene: TRBV6-5; abundance: NA; d_gene: NA; j_gene: TRBJ1-5; CDR3aa: CASSPGQGSNQPQHF; CDR3nt: TGTGCCAGCAGTCCTGGACAAGGGAGCAATCAGCCCCAGCATTTT